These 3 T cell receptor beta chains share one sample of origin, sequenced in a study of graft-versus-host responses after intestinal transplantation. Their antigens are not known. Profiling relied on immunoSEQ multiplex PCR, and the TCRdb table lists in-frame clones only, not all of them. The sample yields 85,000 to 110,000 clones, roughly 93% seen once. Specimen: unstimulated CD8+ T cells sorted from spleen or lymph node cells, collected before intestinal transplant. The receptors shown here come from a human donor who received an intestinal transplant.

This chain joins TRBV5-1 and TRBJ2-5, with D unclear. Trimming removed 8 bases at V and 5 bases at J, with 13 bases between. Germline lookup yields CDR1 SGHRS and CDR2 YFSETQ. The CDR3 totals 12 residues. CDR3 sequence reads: CASSPSGETQYF. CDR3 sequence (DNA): TGCGCCAGTAGTCCGTCTGGGGAGACCCAGTACTTC. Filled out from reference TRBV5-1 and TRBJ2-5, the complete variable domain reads KAGVTQTPRYLIKTRGQQVTLSCSPISGHRSVSWYQQTPGQGLQFLFEYFSETQRNKGNFPGRFSGRQFSNSRSEMNVSTLELGDSALYLCASSPSGETQYFGPGTRLLVL.

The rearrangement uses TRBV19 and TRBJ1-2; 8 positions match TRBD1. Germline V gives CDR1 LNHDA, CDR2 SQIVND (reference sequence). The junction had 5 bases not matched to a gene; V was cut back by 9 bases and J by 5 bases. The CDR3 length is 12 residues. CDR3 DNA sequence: TGTGCCAGCGCGACAGGGGAATATGGCTACACCTTC. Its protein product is CASATGEYGYTF.

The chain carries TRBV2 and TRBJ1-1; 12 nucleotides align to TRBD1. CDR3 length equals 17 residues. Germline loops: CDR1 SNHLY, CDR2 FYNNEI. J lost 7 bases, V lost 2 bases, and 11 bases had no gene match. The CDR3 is CASSEYPGTGGLNEAFF. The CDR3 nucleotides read TGTGCCAGCAGTGAATATCCAGGGACAGGGGGCCTAAATGAAGCTTTCTTT.